The subject of this entry is one T cell receptor (beta chain). This clone's antigen is unknown. This sample stems from a study of cytomegalovirus exposure and HLA in healthy donors (dated by TCRdb to between 2016 and 2019). About the investigation overall: An earlier analysis of approximately 640 of the donors reported 276 Gb of sequence data and roughly 110 million unique TCR beta sequences from about 179 million T cells. An early release covering 550 to 650 HLA-typed donors comprised 300 to 350 gigabases of sequencing data and about 90 million unique TCR sequences. Of the roughly 390 genotyped donors, approximately 83% fell in the genetic ancestry cluster associated with self-reported Caucasian donors. The study aimed to test whether signatures of past pathogen exposure could be identified by cataloging public T cell receptors. The study used immunosequencing to profile the T cell repertoires of several hundred subjects and linked those repertoires to cytomegalovirus serostatus. In addition to the first cohort of 650 to 750 subjects, a separate validation cohort of approximately 130 different subjects was used. To predict cytomegalovirus infection status, the study brought together high-throughput TCR immunosequencing, statistical association of individual TCRs with disease status, and machine learning. In a later analysis, previously published TCR beta repertoires from some 640 donors were re-analyzed and high-resolution HLA genotyping was added so that TCR occurrence patterns could be studied. Rather than using new phenotypic data, the later analysis identified candidate immune exposures from TCR beta sequences and from how often those sequences occurred across donors. An earlier analysis of around 540 of the donors applied high-throughput TCR beta sequencing to assess whether each TCR beta V gene segment acted as functional or pseudogenic. Donor age, sex, ethnicity and CMV serostatus were compiled together with the repertoire data. In a later genetic analysis, genome-wide SNP genotypes for about three fifths of the roughly 670 donors were used, and that subset was treated as a discovery cohort. Every repertoire in the discovery cohort had been generated on one and the same sequencing platform. Class I and class II HLA loci were covered by the typing at four-digit resolution. The number of donors typed differed by locus, with 629-630 for A, B, C, DRB1 and DQB1, 522 for DQA1, some 570 for DPA1, and some 470 for DPB1. A handful of DR-DQ haplotypes were handled as single units for association and clustering because linkage in the cohort was strong. Among about 390 genotyped donors of the cohort, an average of around 240,000 unique TCR beta nucleotide sequences were sequenced per donor, roughly 18% of them non-productive.

The study at large found these results: In vitro tests confirmed that a few of the cytomegalovirus-associated TCR beta chains recognize cytomegalovirus antigens. At a false discovery rate of 0.05, a later analysis linked around 17,000 TCR beta sequences to specific HLA alleles. Most CMV-associated TCR beta chains appeared to be HLA-restricted in a later analysis, and the HLA associations seemed to be driven largely by CMV exposure. In an earlier analysis of 587 of the donors, most TCR beta V segments appeared in productive rearrangements about 87% or about 30% of the time, broadly matching IMGT annotations. A further reported finding was that TCR beta sequences accurately predicted the HLA-A and HLA-B alleles for most subjects in the first cohort. According to a later genetic analysis, donors in an Asian-associated ancestry cluster had fewer N-insertions in productive TCRs than the approximately 670-donor mean. Sequencing depth was assumed to be roughly uniform across donors in the presence/absence analyses, though that assumption may not hold. Only TCR beta chains were sequenced in this cohort, and the absence of alpha or paired-chain data limited detectable features. In a later analysis, TCR association rates were found to vary across HLA loci, with the most associated TCRs seen for DRB1 alleles and the fewest for HLA-C alleles. The study listed approximately 160 TCR beta chains as associated with cytomegalovirus. While some public TCRs were present in many individuals, most TCR sequences turned up only very rarely across donors. When HLA alleles, especially DR and DQ, strongly co-occurred, TCR associations were difficult to assign to individual alleles. Because counts were too low, approximately 18 rarely observed V segments, including chromosome 9 orphons, were excluded from the earlier analysis of fewer than 650 of the donors. Some IMGT-functional V segments, including TRBV6-2 and TRBV6-3, could not be distinguished by the 87-base-pair reads and were therefore excluded. HLA typing was unavailable for some donors at each locus, so association tests used only the typed subset. A later genetic analysis associated a missense DCLRE1C variant with V-gene and J-gene trimming of TCR beta chains, and an independent cohort replicated the association. In a later analysis, several top co-occurrence clusters were reported to appear linked to parvovirus B19, influenza, CMV and Epstein-Barr virus. The authors suggested that the approach could potentially be generalized to other disease states and immunological phenotypes. Linkage disequilibrium might explain the correlated functional status among segregating V segments, but an unknown experimental factor could not be ruled out. In both the original and validation cohorts, the classifier was reported to diagnose cytomegalovirus status with high specificity and sensitivity. The only immune exposure information available for the cohort was CMV serostatus. In a later analysis, HLA-associated TCR beta chains were found to be more clonally expanded and to have lower generation probabilities than equally common non-associated chains. A cluster of highly shared sequence variants was judged likely to represent a technical artifact of the sequencing pipeline.

Taken from the germline V gene (reference sequence), the CDR1 and CDR2 loops are LNHNV and YYDKDF. Including cysteine and phenylalanine, the CDR3 has 17 amino acids. Here the CDR3 DNA is all that survives: 51 bases in frame from base 1. V is shortened by 2 bases, J by 6 bases, and the region joining them spans 19 bases. The cohort comprised around 690 healthy bone marrow donors. At the time of sampling, every cohort member was nominally healthy, though immune exposures that went unrecorded were likely present. The donor tested CMV seronegative, placing the donor among the roughly 340 seronegative members of the cohort. Every donor gave a peripheral blood sample, and the peripheral blood mononuclear cells from that sample were used for TCR beta sequencing. Genomic DNA was extracted from the blood cell samples with the Qiagen DNeasy Blood Extraction Kit. Libraries were made using the immunoSEQ multiplex PCR assay. For the multiplex PCR, a mixture combining 60 forward primers for TCR Vbeta segments and 13 reverse primers for TCR Jbeta segments was used. The CDR3 region of rearranged TCR beta genes was amplified from genomic DNA by a multiplex PCR assay. The Illumina HiSeq System was used to sequence the amplified TCR beta libraries as 87-base-pair reads. As for how the authors treated the data: A later analysis counted around 72 million unique TCR beta chains across the 670 or so repertoires, and roughly 11 million of these chains were shared by at least two donors. To remove PCR and sequencing errors, raw reads were error-corrected and collapsed into unique sequences using a nearest-neighbor algorithm that merged closely related sequences. V, D and J gene segments were assigned by aligning CDR3 sequences to IMGT reference sequences. Each retained sequence needed at least a six-nucleotide match to both a V gene segment and a J gene segment. Rearrangements were classified as productive when the CDR3 lacked stop codons and remained in frame with V and J, and all other rearrangements were classified as non-productive. Following IMGT convention, CDR3 was defined as the stretch from the second conserved V-encoded cysteine to the conserved J-encoded phenylalanine. Sequences without an unambiguous match to a single V gene segment were excluded from the earlier analysis of over 500 of the donors. An earlier analysis of a few hundred of the donors called V segments functional above 56.7% productive rearrangements and segregating when the between-donor standard deviation exceeded 5%. A statistical classification framework was built for diagnosing cytomegalovirus status from the catalog of TCR beta chain sequences. A later analysis assigned V and J genes by comparing TCR nucleotide sequences with IMGT/GENE-DB human TR gene sequences. The TCRdist pipeline was used in a later analysis to assign CDR3 sequences and most-parsimonious VDJ recombination scenarios. A later analysis defined each TCR beta chain by its CDR3 amino acid sequence plus V-gene family, and excluded reads lacking a unique V-gene family. To address suspected cross-contamination and a sequencing artifact, a later analysis removed a few hundred highly shared, low-generation-probability nucleotide sequences. In a later analysis, a clonal expansion index was calculated for each public chain from normalized within-repertoire ranks of inferred template counts. Generation probabilities in a later analysis came from a VDJ recombination model fitted to out-of-frame rearrangements, and those results were checked against IGoR. In a later analysis, TCR-TCR, TCR-HLA and TCR-CMV co-occurrence was scored with hypergeometric tests, and a repertoire-size bias correction was applied to TCR pairs. In a later analysis, false discovery rates were estimated by permuting HLA or CMV assignments 20 times. In a later analysis, co-occurring TCRs were grouped using DBSCAN, with TCRdist sequence similarity added in when clustering inside HLA-allele-positive subsets. Co-occurrence clustering excluded repertoires with fewer than 30,000 or more than 120,000 public chains, plus five with anomalous nucleotide sharing. TCRdb took over this immuneACCESS table, retaining in-frame rearrangements with V and J assigned. Such tables are incomplete; in checked studies, under half of the missing clones stem from an unresolved V gene, and the remainder is unexplained. V, J and clone size were drawn from that table, and D and trimming were deduced from the DNA. The sample table holds about 140,000 clones. About 2.3% of the sample is in the top ten clones.

The TCR originated in a woman in her late teens or twenties in good health and CMV-seronegative. The sequenced sample was PBMCs. The chain was built from TRBV15 and TRBJ1-4; no confident D gene assignment can be made. The CDR3 sequence is CATSRRPSGGRDEKLFF. Here is the DNA: TGTGCCACCAGCAGAAGGCCGAGCGGAGGGAGGGATGAAAAACTGTTTTTT.